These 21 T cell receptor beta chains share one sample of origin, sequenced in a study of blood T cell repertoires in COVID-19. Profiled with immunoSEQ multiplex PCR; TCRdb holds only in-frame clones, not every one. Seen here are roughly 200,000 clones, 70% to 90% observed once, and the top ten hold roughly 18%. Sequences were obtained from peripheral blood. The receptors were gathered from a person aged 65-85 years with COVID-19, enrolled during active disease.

The CDR3 is CASRFNGETQYF. The CDR3 DNA reads as TGTGCCAGCAGATTTAACGGGGAGACCCAGTACTTC. The genes are TRBV6-5 and TRBJ2-5; D unresolved. V was clipped by 6 bases and J by 5 bases, with 10 bases between them. Germline V gene data show CDR1 as MNHEY and CDR2 as SVGAGI. CDR3 length equals 12 residues.

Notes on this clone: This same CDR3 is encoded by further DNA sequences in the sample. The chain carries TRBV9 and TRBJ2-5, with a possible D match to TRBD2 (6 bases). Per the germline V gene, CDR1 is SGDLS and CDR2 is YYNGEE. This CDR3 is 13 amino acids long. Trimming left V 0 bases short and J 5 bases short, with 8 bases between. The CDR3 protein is CASSVGGRETQYF. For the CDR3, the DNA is TGTGCCAGCAGCGTAGGTGGGAGGGAGACCCAGTACTTC. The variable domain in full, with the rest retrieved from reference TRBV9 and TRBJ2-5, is DSGVTQTPKHLITATGQRVTLRCSPRSGDLSVYWYQQSLDQGLQFLIQYYNGEERAKGNILERFSAQQFPDLHSELNLSSLELGDSALYFCASSVGGRETQYFGPGTRLLVL.

In nucleotides, the CDR3 is TGTGCCAGCAGTCAATGGGCAGGGCCTGACGAGCAGTACTTC. This encodes CASSQWAGPDEQYF. The rearrangement joins TRBV5-8 to TRBJ2-7; the D gene is possibly TRBD1 (5 bases). CDR1 is SGHTS, CDR2 YDEGEE, per germline. The CDR3 consists of 14 residues. V was cut by 5 bases and J by 5 bases, with 17 bases left in between.

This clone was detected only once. The CDR3 spells CASSAISGGGTDTQYF. CDR3 nucleotide sequence: TGTGCCAGCAGTGCGATCTCGGGGGGCGGCACAGATACGCAGTATTTT. The V gene is TRBV6-4, the J gene TRBJ2-3; D is possibly TRBD2 (7 bases). There are 16 residues in the CDR3. Germline CDR1 MRHNA, CDR2 SNTAGT. V lost 4 bases and J lost 1, with 15 bases in between.

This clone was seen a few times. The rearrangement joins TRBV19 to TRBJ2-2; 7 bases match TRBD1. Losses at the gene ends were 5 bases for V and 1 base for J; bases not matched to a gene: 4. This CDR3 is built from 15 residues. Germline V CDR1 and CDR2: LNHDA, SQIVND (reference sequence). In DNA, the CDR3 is TGTGCCAGTAGTCTGGGACAGAGGAACACCGGGGAGCTGTTTTTT. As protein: CASSLGQRNTGELFF.

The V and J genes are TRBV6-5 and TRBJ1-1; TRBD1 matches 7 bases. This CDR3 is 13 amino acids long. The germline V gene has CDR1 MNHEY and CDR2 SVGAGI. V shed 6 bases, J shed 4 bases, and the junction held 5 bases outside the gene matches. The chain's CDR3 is CASSWDSPTEAFF. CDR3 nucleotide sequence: TGTGCCAGCAGCTGGGACAGTCCCACTGAAGCTTTCTTT.

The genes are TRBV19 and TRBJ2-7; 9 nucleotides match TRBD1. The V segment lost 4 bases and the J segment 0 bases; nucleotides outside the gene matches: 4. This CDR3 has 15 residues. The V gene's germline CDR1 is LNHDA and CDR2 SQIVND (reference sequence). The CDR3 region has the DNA TGTGCCAGTAGTAACCGGGACAGGGCCTCCTACGAGCAGTACTTC. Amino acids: CASSNRDRASYEQYF.

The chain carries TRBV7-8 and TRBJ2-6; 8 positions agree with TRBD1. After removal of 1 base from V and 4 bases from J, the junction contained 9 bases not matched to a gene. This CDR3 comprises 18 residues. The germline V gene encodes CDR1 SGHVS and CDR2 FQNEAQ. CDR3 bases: TGTGCCAGCAGCTTAGAGGGCAGGGGGCCTACGGGGGCCAACGTCCTGACTTTC. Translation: CASSLEGRGPTGANVLTF.

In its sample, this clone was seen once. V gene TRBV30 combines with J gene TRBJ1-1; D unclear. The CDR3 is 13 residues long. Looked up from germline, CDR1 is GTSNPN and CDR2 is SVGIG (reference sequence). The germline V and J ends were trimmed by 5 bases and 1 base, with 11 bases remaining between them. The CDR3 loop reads CAWYAPRNTEAFF. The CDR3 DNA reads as TGTGCCTGGTACGCCCCCAGGAACACTGAAGCTTTCTTT. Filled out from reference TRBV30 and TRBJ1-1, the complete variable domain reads SQTIHQWPATLVQPVGSPLSLECTVEGTSNPNLYWYRQAAGRGLQLLFYSVGIGQISSEVPQNLSASRPQDRQFILSSKKLLLSDSGFYLCAWYAPRNTEAFFGQGTRLTVV.

This chain's CDR3 is CASSWGGTGTDTQYF. The DNA for the CDR3 is TGTGCCAGCAGCTGGGGCGGGACAGGCACAGATACGCAGTATTTT. The rearrangement joins TRBV7-3 to TRBJ2-3; tentative D call: TRBD1 (7 bases). V gave up 4 bases and J gave up 1 base, with 12 bases separating them. The germline V gene has CDR1 SGHTA and CDR2 FQGTGA. This CDR3 region has 15 residues.

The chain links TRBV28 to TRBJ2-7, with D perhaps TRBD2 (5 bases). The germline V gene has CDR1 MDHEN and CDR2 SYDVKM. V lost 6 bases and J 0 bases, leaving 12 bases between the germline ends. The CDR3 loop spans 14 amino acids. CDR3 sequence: CASSPSLSSYEQYF. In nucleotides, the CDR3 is TGTGCCAGCAGCCCTAGCTTGAGCTCCTACGAGCAGTACTTC.

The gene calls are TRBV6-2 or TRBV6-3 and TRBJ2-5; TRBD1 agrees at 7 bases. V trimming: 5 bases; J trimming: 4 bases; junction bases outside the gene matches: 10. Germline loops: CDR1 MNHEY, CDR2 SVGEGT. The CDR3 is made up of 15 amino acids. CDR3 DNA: TGTGCCAGCAGTAAAGAAAGGGGGCGCGGAGAGACCCAGTACTTC. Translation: CASSKERGRGETQYF.

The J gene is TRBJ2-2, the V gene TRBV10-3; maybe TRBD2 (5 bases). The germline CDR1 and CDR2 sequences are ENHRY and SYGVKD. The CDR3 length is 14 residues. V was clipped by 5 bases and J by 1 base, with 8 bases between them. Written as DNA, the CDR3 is TGTGCCATCAGTACAGCGGTGAACACCGGGGAGCTGTTTTTT. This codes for CAISTAVNTGELFF.

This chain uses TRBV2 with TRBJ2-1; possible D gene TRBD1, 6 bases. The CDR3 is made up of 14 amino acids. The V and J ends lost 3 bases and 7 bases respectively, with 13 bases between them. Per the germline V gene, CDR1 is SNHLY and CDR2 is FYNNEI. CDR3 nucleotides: TGTGCCAGCAGTGAGGTCAGGGGACGGAATGAGCAGTTCTTC. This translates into CASSEVRGRNEQFF.

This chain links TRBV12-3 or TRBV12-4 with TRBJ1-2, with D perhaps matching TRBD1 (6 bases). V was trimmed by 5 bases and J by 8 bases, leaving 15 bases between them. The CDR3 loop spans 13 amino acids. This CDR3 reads CASSLQGKLGYTF. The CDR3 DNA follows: TGTGCCAGCAGTCTCCAGGGGAAACTGGGCTACACCTTC.

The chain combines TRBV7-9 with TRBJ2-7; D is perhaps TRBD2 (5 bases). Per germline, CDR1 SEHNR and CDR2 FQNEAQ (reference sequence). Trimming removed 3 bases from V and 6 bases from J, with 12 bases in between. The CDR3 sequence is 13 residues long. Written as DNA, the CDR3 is TGTGCCAGCAGCTTTAACCCAGGAGGCGAGCAGTACTTC. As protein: CASSFNPGGEQYF.

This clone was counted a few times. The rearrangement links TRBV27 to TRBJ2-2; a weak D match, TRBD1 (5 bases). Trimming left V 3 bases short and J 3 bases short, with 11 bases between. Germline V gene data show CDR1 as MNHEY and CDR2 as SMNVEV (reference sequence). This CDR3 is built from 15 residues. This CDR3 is CASSLGRHYTGELFF. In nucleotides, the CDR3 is TGTGCCAGCAGTTTGGGGCGACACTACACCGGGGAGCTGTTTTTT.

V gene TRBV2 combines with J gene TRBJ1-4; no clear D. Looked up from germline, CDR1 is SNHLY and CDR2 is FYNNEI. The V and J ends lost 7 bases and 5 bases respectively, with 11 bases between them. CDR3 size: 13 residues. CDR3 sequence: CASNGRSNEKLFF. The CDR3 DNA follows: TGTGCCAGCAACGGCAGGTCCAATGAAAAACTGTTTTTT. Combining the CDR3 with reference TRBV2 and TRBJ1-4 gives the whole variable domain EPEVTQTPSHQVTQMGQEVILRCVPISNHLYFYWYRQILGQKVEFLVSFYNNEISEKSEIFDDQFSVERPDGSNFTLKIRSTKLEDSAMYFCASNGRSNEKLFFGSGTQLSVL.

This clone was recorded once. CDR3 sequence (DNA): TGTGCCAGCAGCCCGCCGGCTAATGAAAAACTGTTTTTT. Translating gives CASSPPANEKLFF. V gene TRBV7-9 combines with J gene TRBJ1-4; no definite D call. Per the germline V gene, CDR1 is SEHNR and CDR2 is FQNEAQ (reference sequence). V was clipped by 5 bases and J by 3 bases, with 7 bases between them. CDR3 length: 13 amino acids.

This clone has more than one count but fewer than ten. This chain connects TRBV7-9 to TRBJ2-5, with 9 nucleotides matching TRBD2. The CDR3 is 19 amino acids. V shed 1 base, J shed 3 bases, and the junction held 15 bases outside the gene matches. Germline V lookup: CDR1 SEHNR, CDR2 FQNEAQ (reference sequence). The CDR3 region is CASSLVSRLGGRAEETQYF. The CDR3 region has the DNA TGTGCCAGCAGCTTAGTATCGAGGCTGGGCGGGAGGGCCGAAGAGACCCAGTACTTC.

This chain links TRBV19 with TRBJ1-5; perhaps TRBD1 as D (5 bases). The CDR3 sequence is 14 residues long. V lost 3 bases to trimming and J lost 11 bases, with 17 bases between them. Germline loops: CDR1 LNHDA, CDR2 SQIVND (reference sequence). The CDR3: CASSIGPASGAQHF. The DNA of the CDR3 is TGTGCCAGTAGTATCGGGCCGGCGTCGGGGGCCCAGCATTTT.